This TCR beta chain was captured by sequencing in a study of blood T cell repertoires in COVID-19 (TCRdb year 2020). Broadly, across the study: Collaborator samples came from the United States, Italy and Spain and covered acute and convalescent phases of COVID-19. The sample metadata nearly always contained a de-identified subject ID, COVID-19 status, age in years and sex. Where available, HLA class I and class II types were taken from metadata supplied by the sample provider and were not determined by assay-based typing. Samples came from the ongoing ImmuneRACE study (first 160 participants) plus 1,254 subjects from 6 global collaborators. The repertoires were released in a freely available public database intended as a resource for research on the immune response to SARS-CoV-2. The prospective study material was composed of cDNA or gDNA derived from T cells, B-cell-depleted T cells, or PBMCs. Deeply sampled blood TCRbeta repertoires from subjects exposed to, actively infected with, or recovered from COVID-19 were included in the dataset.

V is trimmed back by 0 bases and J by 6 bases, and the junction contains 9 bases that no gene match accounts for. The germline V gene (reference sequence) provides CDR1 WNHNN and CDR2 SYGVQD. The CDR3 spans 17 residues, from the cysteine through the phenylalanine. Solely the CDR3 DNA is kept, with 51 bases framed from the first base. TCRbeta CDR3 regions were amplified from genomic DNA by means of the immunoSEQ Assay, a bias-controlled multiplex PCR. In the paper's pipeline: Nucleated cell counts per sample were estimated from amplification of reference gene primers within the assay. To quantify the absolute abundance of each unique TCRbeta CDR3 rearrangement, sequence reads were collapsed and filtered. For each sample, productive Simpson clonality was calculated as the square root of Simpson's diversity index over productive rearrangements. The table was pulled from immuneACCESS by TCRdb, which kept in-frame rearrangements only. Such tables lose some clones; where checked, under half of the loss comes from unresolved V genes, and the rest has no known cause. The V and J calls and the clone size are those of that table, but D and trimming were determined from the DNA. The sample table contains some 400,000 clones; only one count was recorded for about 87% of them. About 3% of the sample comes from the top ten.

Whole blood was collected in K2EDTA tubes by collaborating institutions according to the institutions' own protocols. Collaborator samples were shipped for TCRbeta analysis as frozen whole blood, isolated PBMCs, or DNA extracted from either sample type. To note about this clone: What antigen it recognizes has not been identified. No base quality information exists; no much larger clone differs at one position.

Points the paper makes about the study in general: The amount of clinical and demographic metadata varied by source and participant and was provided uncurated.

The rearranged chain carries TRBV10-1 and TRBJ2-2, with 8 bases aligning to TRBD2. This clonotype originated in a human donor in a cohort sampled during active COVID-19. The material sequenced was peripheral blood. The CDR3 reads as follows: CASSESTLTSGAGELFF. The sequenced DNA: TGCGCCAGCAGTGAGTCGACTCTAACTAGCGGAGCCGGGGAGCTGTTTTTT.